This T cell receptor beta chain was observed in a study of human T cells and chemical hapten exposure. Study-wide context: A patient group, mainly female, showed alopecia areata, totalis or universalis. General study points: DPC sensitization did not alter TCRs above 1 in 1000 frequency. It was expanded TCRs that formed significantly more large CDR3 similarity clusters than controls did.

This CDR3 is 12 amino acids long. Germline V gives CDR1 SGHVS, CDR2 FNYEAQ. J was trimmed by 7 bases and V by 8 bases; bases with no gene match: 8. Study processing details: Per-sample TCR counts ranged from 23,224 to 690,600, median roughly 87,000. MiXCR, applied by TCRdb to the RACE reads, yields one record per CDR3 protein. These V and J calls derive from TCRdb rather than the authors' analysis. The sample holds tens of thousands of distinct CDR3 sequences; around an eighth are singletons and the top ten take about 6%. Time point: pre-sensitization, week 0. Indicated treatment: therapeutic diphenylcyclopropenone sensitization with weekly scalp DPC. Turning to this clonotype: As yet, its antigen is unknown.

The receptor was isolated from a woman aged 25 to 39 with alopecia areata. Some clones in this sample may be carry-over from other donors' samples. The gene calls are TRBV7-6 and TRBJ2-7; 7 nucleotides match TRBD2. This sample comprised whole blood, obtained in connection with sensitization to the hapten diphenylcyclopropenone (DPC). In DNA, the CDR3 is TGTGCCAGCGGAGGGGAAGCGGGAGAGCAGTACTTC. Translation: CASGGEAGEQYF.